This T cell receptor (beta chain) was identified in a study of beta chain features in type 1 diabetes. The sequenced template was cDNA made from the entire isolated RNA. TCRdb's copy holds only in-frame clones and misses some; the assay was immunoSEQ multiplex PCR. The sample includes 640,000 or so clones, about an eighth of them seen just once. This clone was detected only a few times. The antigen remains undetermined. Study-wide results and limits: Moderate yet significant TCRB CDR3 shortening was seen in Type 1 diabetes patients in all four CD4+ subsets.

This sequence originates from a man between 18 and 35 years old with type 1 diabetes. The sample consisted of naive CD4+ T cells from blood.

The CDR3 DNA follows: TGTGCCACCGCAGTTAATTTGGCCTCGGAGAATGGCTACACCTTC. Amino acid sequence: CATAVNLASENGYTF. The chain has TRBV19 and TRBJ1-2; D call uncertain. V lost 10 bases and J lost 6, with 24 bases in between. The germline gives CDR1 LNHDA, CDR2 SQIVND (reference sequence). The length of the CDR3 is 15 residues.